The text below deals with one TCR beta chain. The germline CDR1 and CDR2 sequences are MNHEY and SVGAGI. Trimming removed 5 bases from V and 3 bases from J, with 10 bases in between. The CDR3 covers 13 residues. The study ran its PCR with 60 Vbeta and 13 Jbeta primers. TCRdb's copy holds only in-frame clones and misses some; the assay was immunoSEQ multiplex PCR. The sample comprises about 170,000 clones, 65% to 90% of which are singletons, and about 2.2% rests with the top ten. This sample was included in a study of cytomegalovirus exposure and HLA in healthy donors. The receptor was derived from a male donor in good health and CMV-seronegative. The sequencing input was PBMCs. The V call is TRBV6-5, the J call TRBJ1-2; perhaps TRBD1 as D (5 bases). The CDR3 DNA sequence: TGTGCCAGCAGTCACGGGGGGGACTATGGCTACACCTTC. It translates to CASSHGGDYGYTF.